Here is one T cell receptor (beta chain) with its context. A few counts support this clone. Its recognized antigen is unknown. Base qualities are not at hand, and no much larger clone is one base apart. V and J are truncated by 7 bases and 2 bases respectively, leaving an intervening sequence of 11 bases. Spanning cysteine to phenylalanine, the CDR3 consists of 13 amino acids. The retained sequence is limited to the CDR3, 39 bases, with the frame set at the first base. Collaborating institutions collected whole blood in K2EDTA tubes following their own protocols. For TCRbeta analysis, collaborators shipped samples in one of three forms: frozen whole blood, isolated PBMCs, or DNA extracted from either of those sample types. TCRbeta CDR3 regions were amplified from genomic DNA by means of the immunoSEQ Assay, a bias-controlled multiplex PCR. The original pipeline was this. The number of nucleated cells in each sample was estimated from the amplification of reference gene primers within the assay. Sequence reads were collapsed and filtered to measure the absolute abundance of every unique TCRbeta CDR3 rearrangement. For each sample, productive Simpson clonality was calculated as the square root of Simpson's diversity index across productive rearrangements. TCRdb retrieved this table from immuneACCESS and kept in-frame rearrangements only. Not all clones are present; in checked studies, unresolved V genes account for under half, and no reason is known for the remainder. For V, J and clone size, that table is used; D and trimming come from the DNA. The sample profile shows 70,000 or so clones; 85% to 90% of them were found once. In total, the top ten clones hold 2.5% to 3% of the sample.

This record comes from a study of blood T cell repertoires in COVID-19 (dated by TCRdb to 2018 to 2021). Turning to the overall study: Collaborator samples came from the United States, Italy and Spain and covered acute and convalescent phases of COVID-19. The material from the prospective study consisted of cDNA or gDNA derived from T cells, B-cell-depleted T cells, or PBMCs. Samples came from the ongoing ImmuneRACE study (first 160 participants) plus 1,254 subjects from 6 global collaborators. Nearly every sample came with metadata listing a de-identified subject ID, COVID-19 status, age in years and sex. Where available, HLA class I and class II types were taken from metadata supplied by the sample provider and were not determined by assay-based typing. A freely available public database, intended as a resource for researchers studying the immune response to SARS-CoV-2, is where the repertoires were released. Deeply sampled blood TCRbeta repertoires from subjects exposed to, actively infected with, or recovered from COVID-19 were included in the dataset. Broader findings and caveats from the paper: The quantity of clinical and demographic metadata differed by source and by participant and was supplied without curation.

The sequence was collected from a man of 80 years or more with acute or convalescent COVID-19. In this chain, TRBV12-3 or TRBV12-4 is recombined with TRBJ2-5; TRBD1 is a possible D gene, resting on 5 matching bases. Sample: peripheral blood. The encoded CDR3 is CASTRQKQETQYF. The base sequence is TGTGCCAGCACCAGACAGAAACAAGAGACCCAGTACTTC.